These 3 T cell receptor beta chains originate from one sample sequenced in a study of blood T cell repertoires in COVID-19. Clones were sequenced by immunoSEQ multiplex PCR, and TCRdb holds only the in-frame ones, with some missing. Among about 120,000 clones listed, about nine tenths were seen once. The sample consisted of peripheral blood. The source of these receptors is a woman aged 70 to 79 with acute or convalescent COVID-19.

This clone appeared a single time. V gene TRBV28 combines with J gene TRBJ2-5; 7 bases are shared with TRBD1. The CDR3 runs to 15 residues. J lost 3 bases, V lost 5 bases, and 9 bases had no gene match. Germline V gene data show CDR1 as MDHEN and CDR2 as SYDVKM. The CDR3 reads CASSPSGQLKETQYF. Here the CDR3 DNA reads TGTGCCAGCAGTCCGTCGGGACAGTTGAAAGAGACCCAGTACTTC.

The chain combines TRBV28 with TRBJ2-7, with 7 bases fitting TRBD2. Germline V gene data show CDR1 as MDHEN and CDR2 as SYDVKM. The length of the CDR3 is 15 residues. Trimming removed 6 bases from V and 2 bases from J; junction bases left unmatched: 10. The CDR3 protein is CASRVSLAGAYEQYF. The DNA of the CDR3 is TGTGCCAGCAGGGTATCTCTGGCGGGGGCCTACGAGCAGTACTTC.

This sequence joins TRBV4-2 and TRBJ1-5; possibly TRBD1 for D (5 bases). V lost 2 bases to trimming and J lost 6 bases, with 17 bases between them. Germline CDR1 LGHNA, CDR2 YNFKEQ. The CDR3 length is 16 residues. The CDR3 DNA is TGTGCCAGCAGCCAACAAAGGGACTCGCGAGGTCAGCCCCAGCATTTT. Translation: CASSQQRDSRGQPQHF.